One sample yielded the 30 T cell receptor beta chains listed below, sequenced in a study of identical twins. TCRdb reprocessed the 5' RACE reads via MiXCR and lists one record per CDR3 protein. The table lists under 250,000 distinct CDR3 sequences, about 7.5% of them singletons, with approximately 5.4% in the top ten. These data were likewise used in another study, on yellow fever vaccine responses in identical twins.

The sequenced material came from CD8+ T cells sorted from blood. Receptors were obtained from a woman aged 18 to 35 in good health.

The table lists this clonotype with a few counts. The V gene is TRBV7-9, the J gene TRBJ2-1; D uncertain. V gave up 10 bases and J gave up 8 bases, with 18 bases separating them. CDR3 length: 13 residues. The V gene's germline CDR1 is SEHNR and CDR2 FQNEAQ (reference sequence). The CDR3 DNA reads as TGTGCCAACGAAATGGTGGGCTTCCATGAGCAGTTCTTC. It translates to CANEMVGFHEQFF.

This clonotype showed up just a few times. The chain uses TRBV20-1 and TRBJ2-1, with D possibly matching TRBD1 (7 bases). The CDR3 consists of 15 residues. Trimming stripped 6 bases from V and 6 bases from J, with 21 bases between. The germline V gene encodes CDR1 DFQATT and CDR2 SNEGSKA (reference sequence). The CDR3 reads CSAEEGTVISNEQFF. CDR3 DNA sequence: TGCAGTGCCGAGGAGGGGACAGTTATTTCCAATGAGCAGTTCTTC.

This clonotype has a handful of counts. The rearrangement links TRBV24-1 to TRBJ2-1; D gene uncertain. The CDR3 length is 13 residues. Deletions cut 3 bases from V and 1 base from J, with 3 bases between. Germline assignment: CDR1 KGHDR and CDR2 SFDVKD. CDR3 in DNA: TGTGCCACCAGTGATGCGTCCTACAATGAGCAGTTCTTC. Its protein product is CATSDASYNEQFF.

This clonotype has at least ten counts. This chain joins TRBV7-9 and TRBJ2-1; D may be TRBD1 (6 bases). The V gene's germline CDR1 is SEHNR and CDR2 FQNEAQ (reference sequence). CDR3 size: 17 residues. Between the trimmed V and J ends, which lost 0 bases and 3 bases, there was a span of 15 bases. CDR3 sequence (DNA): TGTGCCAGCAGCTTAGCCCAGGGGCCCTTCTTCTACAATGAGCAGTTCTTC. Translation gives CASSLAQGPFFYNEQFF.

V usage is TRBV9 and J usage is TRBJ1-6; D not certain. The germline gives CDR1 SGDLS, CDR2 YYNGEE. The CDR3 consists of 12 residues. Trimming took 1 base from V and 10 from J, leaving 6 bases between them. The CDR3 is CASSVNGSPLHF. As DNA, the CDR3 is TGTGCCAGCAGCGTAAACGGATCACCCCTCCACTTT.

This clonotype was observed a few times. The chain links TRBV20-1 to TRBJ2-2, with D perhaps TRBD2 (6 bases). Trimming shortened V by 5 bases and J by 0 bases, and 10 bases separated the two germline ends. Looked up from germline, CDR1 is DFQATT and CDR2 is SNEGSKA (reference sequence). The length of the CDR3 is 14 residues. CDR3 nucleotide sequence: TGCAGTGCTTGGGAGGAAACGAACACCGGGGAGCTGTTTTTT. As protein: CSAWEETNTGELFF.

The rearrangement links TRBV12-3 or TRBV12-4 to TRBJ1-1; D is ambiguous. CDR3 length: 14 residues. Between the trimmed V and J ends, which lost 3 bases and 5 bases, there was a span of 13 bases. The CDR3 is CASSFEDLTTEAFF. The CDR3 DNA follows: TGTGCCAGCAGTTTCGAGGATTTAACTACTGAAGCTTTCTTT.

The CDR3 nucleotides are TGTGCCAGCAGCTTACAAGGGGACGAGCAGTACGTC. The encoded protein is CASSLQGDEQYV. This sequence joins TRBV5-6 and TRBJ2-7, with D perhaps TRBD1 (5 bases). Germline lookup yields CDR1 SGHDT and CDR2 YYEEEE. CDR3 size: 12 residues. V was pared by 2 bases and J by 5 bases, with 8 bases between.

The sample holds many counts of this clonotype. The chain joins TRBV9 to TRBJ2-1, with 11 positions matching TRBD1. V lost 3 bases to trimming and J lost 7 bases; unmatched junction nucleotides: 6. Per germline, CDR1 SGDLS and CDR2 YYNGEE. The CDR3 runs to 15 residues. The CDR3 spells CASSAGTGGYNEQFF. The CDR3 DNA sequence: TGTGCCAGCAGCGCGGGGACAGGGGGTTATAATGAGCAGTTCTTC.

This clonotype was recorded a few times. V gene TRBV13 combines with J gene TRBJ1-2, with 7 bases identical to TRBD1. The ends lost 4 bases at V and 3 bases at J; junction bases unmatched: 5. The CDR3 covers 14 residues. Germline values: CDR1 PRHDT, CDR2 FYEKMQ (reference sequence). The CDR3, as DNA: TGTGCCAGCAGCTCCGGGACAGCATACTATGGCTACACCTTC. The encoded protein is CASSSGTAYYGYTF.

This clonotype appeared a few times. V gene TRBV7-6 combines with J gene TRBJ2-1; D tentatively reads TRBD1 or TRBD2 (6 bases each). Trimming stripped 3 bases from V and 8 bases from J, with 17 bases between. From germline, CDR1 is SGHVS and CDR2 FNYEAQ. There are 15 residues in the CDR3. This CDR3 is CASSFSMGGLYEQFF. In DNA form, the CDR3 reads TGTGCCAGCAGCTTCTCTATGGGGGGCCTCTATGAGCAGTTCTTC.

The chain carries TRBV9 and TRBJ1-6; no reliable D call. The CDR3 extends over 14 amino acids. The germline gives CDR1 SGDLS, CDR2 YYNGEE. V lost 3 bases to trimming and J lost 5 bases, with 9 bases between them. CDR3 in amino acids: CASSASDHNSPLHF. The CDR3 coding sequence is TGTGCCAGCAGCGCTTCAGATCATAATTCACCCCTCCACTTT.

This clonotype was observed many times. The chain joins TRBV7-9 to TRBJ1-2, with no clear D. The CDR3 consists of 14 residues. With 7 bases removed from V and 5 bases from J, the gap between germline ends came to 17 bases. CDR1 and CDR2 (germline): SEHNR, FQNEAQ (reference sequence). The CDR3 spells CASTISPERYGYTF. The CDR3 nucleotides read TGTGCCAGCACCATATCCCCGGAGAGGTATGGCTACACCTTC.

This clonotype was seen a handful of times. The genes are TRBV20-1 and TRBJ2-5; 8 positions agree with TRBD1. The CDR3 sequence is 14 residues long. With 0 bases clipped from V and 5 bases from J, the junction kept 5 bases outside the gene matches. Germline-derived CDR1 and CDR2 are DFQATT and SNEGSKA (reference sequence). The CDR3 DNA follows: TGCAGTGCTAGAGAGCGACAGGGGAGGGAGACCCAGTACTTC. Translating gives CSARERQGRETQYF.

This clonotype has more than one count but fewer than ten. The rearrangement joins TRBV6-1 to TRBJ1-1, with D possibly TRBD1 on 5 matching bases. The V end was cut by 2 bases, the J end by 5 bases, with 9 bases between. Germline assignment: CDR1 MNHNS and CDR2 SASEGT. The CDR3 is made up of 13 amino acids. The CDR3 sequence is CASSENQGTEAFF. The CDR3 DNA follows: TGTGCCAGCAGTGAAAATCAGGGTACTGAAGCTTTCTTT.

The chain is built from TRBV6-5 and TRBJ2-3, with TRBD2 matching 9 bases. The CDR3 has 15 amino acids. V lost 2 bases and J lost 5; bases outside the gene matches: 5. Germline CDR1 MNHEY, CDR2 SVGAGI. The CDR3 loop reads CASSYAGGLGDTQYF. CDR3 sequence (DNA): TGTGCCAGCAGTTACGCGGGGGGGCTTGGAGATACGCAGTATTTT.

The chain has TRBV7-9 and TRBJ2-3; 11 positions agree with TRBD2. CDR1 is SEHNR, CDR2 FQNEAQ, per germline (reference sequence). The length of the CDR3 is 17 residues. Germline trimming cut 6 bases from V and 4 bases from J; bases unmatched to any gene: 12. The DNA for the CDR3 is TGTGCCAGCAGTAGCGGGAGGGCCGGGAAAATGGCAGATACGCAGTATTTT. It encodes CASSSGRAGKMADTQYF.

This clonotype was counted between two and nine times. CDR3 protein: CASSYSIGGSGTEAFF. As DNA, the CDR3 is TGTGCCAGCAGTTACTCGATCGGGGGGTCGGGCACTGAAGCTTTCTTT. This rearrangement joins TRBV6-5 to TRBJ1-1; D may be TRBD1 (5 bases). This CDR3 region has 16 residues. The ends were cut back, 0 bases at V and 4 bases at J, with 15 bases in the middle. CDR1 and CDR2 (germline): MNHEY, SVGAGI.

This clonotype was recorded a few times. This chain links TRBV25-1 with TRBJ2-6; D may be TRBD1 or TRBD2 (5 bases each). CDR1 MGHDK and CDR2 SYGVNS come from the germline V gene. This CDR3 comprises 17 residues. Trimming took off 5 bases at V and 1 base at J, with 15 bases between the two ends. This CDR3 reads CASSTRGQNSGANVLTF. The CDR3 DNA reads as TGTGCCAGCAGTACTAGGGGCCAAAATTCTGGGGCCAACGTCCTGACTTTC.

There are a few counts of this clonotype. The genes are TRBV3-1 and TRBJ2-7; 9 bases match TRBD1. Per the germline V gene, CDR1 is LGHDT and CDR2 is YNNKEL (reference sequence). J was trimmed by 3 bases and V by 5 bases; bases with no gene match: 5. The CDR3 consists of 14 residues. The CDR3 bases are TGTGCCAGCAGCTCCGGGACAGGGTTCTACGAGCAGTACTTC. Its translation: CASSSGTGFYEQYF.

The chain combines TRBV15 with TRBJ2-7; no firm D call. From germline, CDR1 is LNHNV and CDR2 YYDKDF (reference sequence). This CDR3 comprises 13 residues. The ends were cut back, 1 base at V and 3 bases at J, with 7 bases in the middle. CDR3 coding DNA: TGTGCCACCAGCAGAGTAGGGTTCTACGAGCAGTACGTC. Encoded protein: CATSRVGFYEQYV.

This clonotype has only a few counts. This chain joins TRBV6-5 and TRBJ2-3; no clear D gene. In germline, CDR1 is MNHEY, CDR2 SVGAGI. The CDR3 sequence is 13 residues long. V shed 2 bases and J shed 3 bases, with 6 bases lying between them. CDR3 loop: CASSYKQTDTQYF. CDR3 DNA: TGTGCCAGCAGTTACAAGCAAACAGATACGCAGTATTTT.

In this sample, this clonotype turned up many times. The chain is built from TRBV12-3 or TRBV12-4 and TRBJ2-1, with D perhaps matching TRBD2 (6 bases). This CDR3 has 15 residues. Trimming removed 6 bases from V and 7 bases from J, with 19 bases in between. In DNA, the CDR3 is TGTGCCAGCAGCCCGTCGACAAGGAGGGTTAATGAGCAGTTCTTC. Translated: CASSPSTRRVNEQFF.

V gene TRBV9 combines with J gene TRBJ2-2; 11 positions match TRBD2. V lost 3 bases and J lost 6; bases outside the gene matches: 10. The CDR3 runs 17 residues. Germline V lookup: CDR1 SGDLS, CDR2 YYNGEE. CDR3 in DNA: TGTGCCAGCAGCGCTAGCGGGGGGCCTGTTATTGCCGGGGAGCTGTTTTTT. Amino acid sequence: CASSASGGPVIAGELFF.

The chain links TRBV6-1 to TRBJ2-1; 8 positions match TRBD2. Germline V lookup: CDR1 MNHNS, CDR2 SASEGT. The CDR3 has 13 amino acids. The V and J ends lost 9 bases and 8 bases, in that order; junction bases with no gene match: 9. The chain's CDR3 is CASYPGGAHEQFF. The CDR3 nucleotides read TGTGCCAGTTATCCCGGGGGGGCCCATGAGCAGTTCTTC.

There are many counts of this clonotype. The chain couples TRBV27 to TRBJ2-3, with 7 positions matching TRBD2. Germline loops: CDR1 MNHEY, CDR2 SMNVEV (reference sequence). Trimming at V came to 4 bases and at J to 2 bases, leaving 3 bases not matched to a gene. There are 14 residues in the CDR3. Written as DNA, the CDR3 is TGTGCCAGCAGTTGGGGGGGAAACACAGATACGCAGTATTTT. It yields the protein CASSWGGNTDTQYF.

This clonotype was picked up many times. V and J are TRBV27 and TRBJ1-1; TRBD1 agrees at 9 bases. Germline CDR1 MNHEY, CDR2 SMNVEV (reference sequence). Unmatched junction bases numbered 7, after V lost 8 bases and J lost 0 bases. This CDR3 spans 15 amino acids. CDR3 protein: CASSQGALMNTEAFF. The CDR3 DNA reads TGTGCCAGCTCACAGGGGGCGTTAATGAACACTGAAGCTTTCTTT.

V is TRBV12-3 or TRBV12-4 and J is TRBJ1-4, with 7 nucleotides matching TRBD1. V trimming: 6 bases; J trimming: 7 bases; junction bases outside the gene matches: 8. The CDR3 has 14 residues. The CDR3 reads CASSGTARSEKLFF. The CDR3, as DNA: TGTGCCAGCAGCGGGACAGCCCGGAGTGAAAAACTGTTTTTT.

V usage is TRBV15 and J usage is TRBJ2-7; 7 bases agree with TRBD1. The V segment lost 1 base and the J segment 3 bases; nucleotides outside the gene matches: 6. The germline V gene has CDR1 LNHNV and CDR2 YYDKDF (reference sequence). CDR3 size: 15 residues. In nucleotides, the CDR3 is TGTGCCACCAGCAGAGGGACAGGAGACTACTACGAGCAGTACTTC. Its protein product is CATSRGTGDYYEQYF.

This chain links TRBV12-3 or TRBV12-4 with TRBJ2-1; 9 bases align to TRBD1. V was clipped by 6 bases and J by 6 bases; unmatched bases: 6. CDR3 size: 14 residues. The CDR3 bases are TGTGCCAGCAGCACCGGGACAGGGAGCAATGAGCAGTTCTTC. Translating it yields CASSTGTGSNEQFF.